The clone carrying this T cell receptor (beta chain) was seen many times. Its antigen remains unidentified. Germline CDR1 and CDR2: KGHSH and LQKENI. Trimming stripped 1 base from V and 5 bases from J, with 16 bases between. This CDR3 has 16 residues. On the day of bone marrow donation, the related graft donor provided peripheral blood. The data were produced by immunoSEQ multiplex PCR, yet TCRdb's version contains in-frame clones alone and is incomplete. There are 20,000 to 30,000 clones in the sample, none observed a single time. The sample belongs to a study of T cells after posttransplantation cyclophosphamide. Broader study findings: Donor-recipient repertoire similarity was low at 1-2 months, rising over year one. Recipient CMV seropositivity and CMV reactivation strongly tracked TRB clonality.

The chain joins TRBV18 to TRBJ2-3; D might be TRBD2 (6 bases). The TCR comes from a woman aged 50 to 60 in good health, CMV-negative, and a related stem cell transplant donor. Material for sequencing was PBMCs. The CDR3 DNA reads TGTGCCAGCTCACCACGGACTATAGCGAGAGGAGATACGCAGTATTTT. Translating gives CASSPRTIARGDTQYF.